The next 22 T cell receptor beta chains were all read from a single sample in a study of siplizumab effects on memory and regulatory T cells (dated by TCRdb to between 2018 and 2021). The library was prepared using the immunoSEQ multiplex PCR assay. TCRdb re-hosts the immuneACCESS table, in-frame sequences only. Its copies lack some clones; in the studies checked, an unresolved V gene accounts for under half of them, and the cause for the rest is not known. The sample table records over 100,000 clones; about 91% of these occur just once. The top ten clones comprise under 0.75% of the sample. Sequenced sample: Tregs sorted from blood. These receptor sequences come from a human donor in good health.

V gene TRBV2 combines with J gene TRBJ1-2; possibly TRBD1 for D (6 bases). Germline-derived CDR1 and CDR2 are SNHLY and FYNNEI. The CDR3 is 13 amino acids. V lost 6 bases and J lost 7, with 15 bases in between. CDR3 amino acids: CASSPGGAGGYTF. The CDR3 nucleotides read TGTGCCAGCAGCCCCGGGGGCGCCGGTGGCTACACCTTC.

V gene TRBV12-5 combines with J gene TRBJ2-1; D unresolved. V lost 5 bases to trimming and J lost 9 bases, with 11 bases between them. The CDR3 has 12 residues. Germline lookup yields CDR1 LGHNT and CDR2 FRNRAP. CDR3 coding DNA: TGTGCTAGTGGTCTTCGACCAAGTGAGCAGTTCTTC. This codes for CASGLRPSEQFF. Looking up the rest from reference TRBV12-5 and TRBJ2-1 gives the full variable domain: DARVTQTPRHKVTEMGQEVTMRCQPILGHNTVFWYRQTMMQGLELLAYFRNRAPLDDSGMPKDRFSAEMPDATLATLKIQPSEPRDSAVYFCASGLRPSEQFFGPGTRLTVL.

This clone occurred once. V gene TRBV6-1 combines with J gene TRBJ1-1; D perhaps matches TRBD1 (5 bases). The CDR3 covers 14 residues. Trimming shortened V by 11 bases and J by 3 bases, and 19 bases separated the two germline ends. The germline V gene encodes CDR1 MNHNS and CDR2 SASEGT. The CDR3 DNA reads TGTGCCGGGTGGGGGATGGGGTCGGACACTGAAGCTTTCTTT. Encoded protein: CAGWGMGSDTEAFF.

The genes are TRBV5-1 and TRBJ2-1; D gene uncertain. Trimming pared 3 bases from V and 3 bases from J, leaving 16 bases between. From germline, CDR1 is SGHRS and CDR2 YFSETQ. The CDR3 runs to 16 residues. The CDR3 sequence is CASSSDGPLGYNEQFF. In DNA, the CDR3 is TGCGCCAGCAGCTCCGACGGACCCCTGGGCTACAATGAGCAGTTCTTC.

The CDR3 protein is CASSTRLALTSVVQYF. In DNA form, the CDR3 reads TGTGCCAGCAGCACCCGACTAGCCCTCACTTCGGTGGTGCAGTACTTC. This chain uses TRBV7-2 with TRBJ2-7; 7 bases are shared with TRBD2. This CDR3 is built from 16 residues. V lost 5 bases, J lost 9 bases, and 19 bases stayed unmatched. The germline V gene has CDR1 SGHTA and CDR2 FQGNSA.

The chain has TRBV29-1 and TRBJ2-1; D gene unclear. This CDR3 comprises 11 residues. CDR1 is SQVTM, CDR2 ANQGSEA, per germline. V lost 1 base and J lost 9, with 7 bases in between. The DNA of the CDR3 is TGCAGCGTTGAAGTGGGGATTGAGCAGTTCTTC. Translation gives CSVEVGIEQFF.

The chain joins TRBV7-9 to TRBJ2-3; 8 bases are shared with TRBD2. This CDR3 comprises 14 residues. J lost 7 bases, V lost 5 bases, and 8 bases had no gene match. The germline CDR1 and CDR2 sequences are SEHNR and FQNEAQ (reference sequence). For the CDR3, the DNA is TGTGCCAGCAGCCTCATTTTAGCGGGAAATACGCAGTATTTT. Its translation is CASSLILAGNTQYF. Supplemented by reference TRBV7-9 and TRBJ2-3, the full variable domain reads DTGVSQNPRHKITKRGQNVTFRCDPISEHNRLYWYRQTLGQGPEFLTYFQNEAQLEKSRLLSDRFSAERPKGSFSTLEIQRTEQGDSAMYLCASSLILAGNTQYFGPGTRLTVL.

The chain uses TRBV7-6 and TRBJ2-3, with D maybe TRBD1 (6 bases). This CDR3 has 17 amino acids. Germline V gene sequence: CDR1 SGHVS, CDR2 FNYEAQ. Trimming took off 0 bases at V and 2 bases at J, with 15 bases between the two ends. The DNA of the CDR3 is TGTGCCAGCAGCTTAGCGACAGGAAACCATGTCACAGATACGCAGTATTTT. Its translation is CASSLATGNHVTDTQYF.

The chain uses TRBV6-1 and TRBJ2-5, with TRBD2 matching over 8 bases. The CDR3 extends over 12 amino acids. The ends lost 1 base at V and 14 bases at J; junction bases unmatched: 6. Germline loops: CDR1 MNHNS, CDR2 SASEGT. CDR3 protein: CASSEGGLAGYF. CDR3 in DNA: TGTGCCAGCAGTGAAGGGGGGCTAGCGGGCTACTTC.

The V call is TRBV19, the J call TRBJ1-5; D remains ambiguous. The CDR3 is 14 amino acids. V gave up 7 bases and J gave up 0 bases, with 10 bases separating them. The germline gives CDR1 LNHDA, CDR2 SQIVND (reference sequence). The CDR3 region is CASKLGYSNQPQHF. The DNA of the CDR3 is TGTGCCAGTAAACTGGGATATAGCAATCAGCCCCAGCATTTT.

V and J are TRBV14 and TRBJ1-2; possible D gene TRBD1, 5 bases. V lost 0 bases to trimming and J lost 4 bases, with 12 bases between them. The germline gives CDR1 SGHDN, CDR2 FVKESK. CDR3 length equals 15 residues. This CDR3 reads CASSQEALGGYGYTF. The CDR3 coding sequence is TGTGCCAGCAGCCAAGAAGCCCTTGGGGGCTATGGCTACACCTTC.

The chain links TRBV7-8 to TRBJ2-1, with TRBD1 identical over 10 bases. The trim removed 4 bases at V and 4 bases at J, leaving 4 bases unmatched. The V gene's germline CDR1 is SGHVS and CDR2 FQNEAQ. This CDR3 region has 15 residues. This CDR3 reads CASSSGQGPYNEQFF. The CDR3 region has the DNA TGTGCCAGCAGCTCGGGACAGGGGCCTTACAATGAGCAGTTCTTC. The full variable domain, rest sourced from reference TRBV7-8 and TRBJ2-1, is GAGVSQSPRYKVAKRGQDVALRCDPISGHVSLFWYQQALGQGPEFLTYFQNEAQLDKSGLPSDRFFAERPEGSVSTLKIQRTQQEDSAVYLCASSSGQGPYNEQFFGPGTRLTVL.

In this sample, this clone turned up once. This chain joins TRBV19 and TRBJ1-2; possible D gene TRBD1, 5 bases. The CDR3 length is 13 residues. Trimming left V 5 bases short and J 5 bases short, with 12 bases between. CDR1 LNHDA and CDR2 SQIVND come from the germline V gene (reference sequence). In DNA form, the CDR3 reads TGTGCCAGTAGTCTCCGGGACTTTTATGGCTACACCTTC. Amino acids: CASSLRDFYGYTF.

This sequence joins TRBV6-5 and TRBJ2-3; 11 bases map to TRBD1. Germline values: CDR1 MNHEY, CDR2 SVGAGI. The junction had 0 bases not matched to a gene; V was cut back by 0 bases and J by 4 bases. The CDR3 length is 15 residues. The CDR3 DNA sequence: TGTGCCAGCAGTTACTCGGGACAGGGGGCAGATACGCAGTATTTT. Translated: CASSYSGQGADTQYF.

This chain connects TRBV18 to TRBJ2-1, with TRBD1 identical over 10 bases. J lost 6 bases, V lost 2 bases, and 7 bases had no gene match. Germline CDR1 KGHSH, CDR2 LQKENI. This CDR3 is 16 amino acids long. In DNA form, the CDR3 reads TGTGCCAGCTCACCAGGCCGGACAGGGGGGGTCAATGAGCAGTTCTTC. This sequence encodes CASSPGRTGGVNEQFF.

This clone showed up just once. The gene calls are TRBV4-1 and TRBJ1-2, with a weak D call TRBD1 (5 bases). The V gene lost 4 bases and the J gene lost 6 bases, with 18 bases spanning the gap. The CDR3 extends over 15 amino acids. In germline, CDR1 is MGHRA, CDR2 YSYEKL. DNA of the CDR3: TGCGCCAGCAGCCGCGGGGGGGGATCTACTAATGGCTACACCTTC. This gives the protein CASSRGGGSTNGYTF.

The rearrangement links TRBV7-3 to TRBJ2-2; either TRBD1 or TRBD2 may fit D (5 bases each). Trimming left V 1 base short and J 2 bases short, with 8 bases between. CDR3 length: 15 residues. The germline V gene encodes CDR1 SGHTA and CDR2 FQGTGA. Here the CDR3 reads CASSLSGGNTGELFF. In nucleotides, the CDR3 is TGTGCCAGCAGCTTAAGTGGGGGAAACACCGGGGAGCTGTTTTTT.

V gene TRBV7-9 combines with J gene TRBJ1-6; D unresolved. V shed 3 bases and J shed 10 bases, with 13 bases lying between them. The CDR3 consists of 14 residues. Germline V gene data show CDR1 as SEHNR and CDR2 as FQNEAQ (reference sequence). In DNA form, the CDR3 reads TGTGCCAGCAGCTTCCGGACCTCGGGATCACCCCTCCACTTT. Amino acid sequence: CASSFRTSGSPLHF.

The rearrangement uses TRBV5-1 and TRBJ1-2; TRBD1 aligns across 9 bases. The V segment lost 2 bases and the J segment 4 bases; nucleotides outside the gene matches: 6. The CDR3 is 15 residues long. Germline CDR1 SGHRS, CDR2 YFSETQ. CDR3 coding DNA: TGCGCCAGCAGCTTCGATGGGACAGGGTTCTATGGCTACACCTTC. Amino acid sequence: CASSFDGTGFYGYTF.

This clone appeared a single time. CDR3 protein: CASSPQGGSYSNQPQHF. CDR3 DNA sequence: TGTGCCAGCTCACCACAAGGGGGCAGCTATAGCAATCAGCCCCAGCATTTT. The chain employs TRBV18 and TRBJ1-5, with 7 bases identical to TRBD1. Germline loops: CDR1 KGHSH, CDR2 LQKENI. This CDR3 is 17 amino acids long. The V gene end was trimmed by 1 base and the J gene end by 0 bases; junction bases not matched to a gene: 6.

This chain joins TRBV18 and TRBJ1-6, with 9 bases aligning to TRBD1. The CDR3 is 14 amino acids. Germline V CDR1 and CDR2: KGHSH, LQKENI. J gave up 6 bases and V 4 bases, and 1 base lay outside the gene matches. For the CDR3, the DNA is TGTGCCAGCTCACTGGGACAGGGTAATTCACCCCTCCACTTT. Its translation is CASSLGQGNSPLHF.

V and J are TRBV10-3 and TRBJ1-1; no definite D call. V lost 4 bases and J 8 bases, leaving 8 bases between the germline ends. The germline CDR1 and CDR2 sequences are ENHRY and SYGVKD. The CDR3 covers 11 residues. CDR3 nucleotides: TGTGCCATCAGTGGGGAGAGAGAAGCTTTCTTT. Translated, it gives CAISGEREAFF.